This TCR beta chain was captured in a study of blood T cell repertoires in COVID-19. At the level of the study: Samples of COVID-19 (acute and convalescent) were obtained from the United States, Italy and Spain.

This CDR3 is built from 13 residues. Trimming removed 3 bases from V and 5 bases from J, with 11 bases in between. The germline V gene encodes CDR1 SGDLS and CDR2 YYNGEE. Sequencing was performed with immunoSEQ multiplex PCR; in TCRdb, only in-frame clones are kept and a portion is missing. The sample yields more than 80,000 clones, around 81% seen once. This sequence joins TRBV9 and TRBJ2-5; D ambiguous. The clonotype comes from an older woman with acute or convalescent COVID-19. The sample consisted of peripheral blood. The CDR3 region is CASSERLRETQYF. In DNA form, the CDR3 reads TGTGCCAGCAGCGAGCGTTTACGGGAGACCCAGTACTTC.